The 27 T cell receptor beta chains below were found in one sample sequenced in a study of cytomegalovirus exposure and HLA in healthy donors. Primers for the PCR totalled 60 Vbeta and 13 Jbeta. Generated by immunoSEQ multiplex PCR, the TCRdb table keeps only in-frame clones and is missing some. The table includes 100,000 to 150,000 clones, around 71% detected once. Sequencing used PBMCs. Receptors originate from an older woman in good health and CMV-seropositive.

The chain combines TRBV7-2 with TRBJ2-1; 8 positions agree with TRBD1. Per the germline V gene, CDR1 is SGHTA and CDR2 is FQGNSA. CDR3 length equals 15 residues. V gave up 4 bases and J gave up 4 bases; unmatched junction bases: 6. CDR3 in amino acids: CASSSGQVLYNEQFF. The CDR3 bases are TGTGCCAGCAGCTCGGGACAGGTCCTTTACAATGAGCAGTTCTTC.

The J gene is TRBJ1-5, the V gene TRBV2, with a possible D match to TRBD1 (5 bases). This CDR3 comprises 15 residues. Germline CDR1 reads SNHLY; CDR2 reads FYNNEI. Trimming stripped 7 bases from V and 0 bases from J, with 13 bases between. The CDR3 here is CASTDGGYSNQPQHF. The CDR3 region has the DNA TGTGCCAGCACCGACGGGGGGTATAGCAATCAGCCCCAGCATTTT.

This chain uses TRBV9 with TRBJ1-1; D gene unclear. The CDR3 extends over 17 amino acids. Trimming cost V 0 bases and J 1 base, with 16 bases left between them. Per the germline V gene, CDR1 is SGDLS and CDR2 is YYNGEE. The CDR3 spells CASSVEVGVGRNTEAFF. The DNA for the CDR3 is TGTGCCAGCAGCGTAGAAGTGGGAGTCGGGAGGAACACTGAAGCTTTCTTT. The whole variable domain, remainder taken from reference TRBV9 and TRBJ1-1, is DSGVTQTPKHLITATGQRVTLRCSPRSGDLSVYWYQQSLDQGLQFLIQYYNGEERAKGNILERFSAQQFPDLHSELNLSSLELGDSALYFCASSVEVGVGRNTEAFFGQGTRLTVV.

This clone was observed a handful of times. The rearrangement links TRBV25-1 to TRBJ1-1; the D is unclear. The V end was cut by 7 bases, the J end by 2 bases, with 11 bases between. The CDR3 has 13 residues. Germline CDR1 reads MGHDK; CDR2 reads SYGVNS. This CDR3 reads CASIGPLNTEAFF. DNA of the CDR3: TGTGCCAGCATTGGGCCCCTTAACACTGAAGCTTTCTTT.

This clone was seen once. The V call is TRBV18, the J call TRBJ2-7, with 11 bases that match TRBD2. Germline V gene data show CDR1 as KGHSH and CDR2 as LQKENI. The V and J ends lost 0 bases and 6 bases, in that order; junction bases with no gene match: 10. This CDR3 comprises 17 residues. CDR3 in DNA: TGTGCCAGCTCACCACCCCCTAGCGGGGGGCATCTCTCCGAGCAGTACTTC. Encoded protein: CASSPPPSGGHLSEQYF.

The chain combines TRBV10-3 with TRBJ2-1; 7 positions match TRBD2. The junction had 2 bases not matched to a gene; V was cut back by 8 bases and J by 7 bases. The germline gives CDR1 ENHRY, CDR2 SYGVKD. This CDR3 region has 11 residues. The CDR3 bases are TGTGCCATCGGGCGGGGGAATGAGCAGTTCTTC. Protein sequence: CAIGRGNEQFF.

The CDR3 reads CASSQEGTGKDQPQHF. As DNA, the CDR3 is TGTGCCAGCAGCCAAGAGGGGACAGGGAAAGATCAGCCCCAGCATTTT. The chain has TRBV4-2 and TRBJ1-5, with 9 bases identical to TRBD1. The CDR3 consists of 16 residues. From germline, CDR1 is LGHNA and CDR2 YNFKEQ. The V gene end was trimmed by 0 bases and the J gene end by 5 bases; junction bases not matched to a gene: 5.

V gene TRBV12-5 combines with J gene TRBJ1-1; tentatively, D is TRBD1 (5 bases). V was shortened by 3 bases and J by 4 bases, with 18 bases between the two germline ends. The germline CDR1 and CDR2 sequences are LGHNT and FRNRAP. The CDR3 runs to 16 residues. The CDR3 here is CASGFETGGMTTEAFF. CDR3 coding DNA: TGTGCTAGTGGTTTCGAAACAGGTGGGATGACCACTGAAGCTTTCTTT.

The CDR3 here is CASKTSGTYNEQFF. As DNA, the CDR3 is TGTGCCAGTAAGACTAGCGGGACCTACAATGAGCAGTTCTTC. The chain recombines TRBV14 with TRBJ2-1; 11 bases are a match to TRBD2. The J segment lost 2 bases and the V segment lost 9 bases, leaving 3 bases of the junction unmatched. The germline V gene has CDR1 SGHDN and CDR2 FVKESK. CDR3 length: 14 amino acids.

V is TRBV27 and J is TRBJ1-1; weak D call: TRBD1 (5 bases). Germline CDR1 reads MNHEY; CDR2 reads SMNVEV (reference sequence). The CDR3 spans 13 residues. V was clipped by 5 bases and J by 9 bases, with 16 bases between them. This chain's CDR3 is CASSPLGGVKAFF. The CDR3 coding sequence is TGTGCCAGCAGTCCCCTGGGGGGGGTGAAAGCTTTCTTT.

This clone appeared once. J is TRBJ2-7 and V is TRBV29-1; 8 bases are shared with TRBD1. Germline CDR1 reads SQVTM; CDR2 reads ANQGSEA. The CDR3 is 14 residues long. With 1 base clipped from V and 4 bases from J, the junction kept 6 bases outside the gene matches. The CDR3: CSVEGLDREYEQYF. The CDR3 coding sequence is TGCAGCGTTGAAGGCCTGGACAGGGAATACGAGCAGTACTTC.

This clone was detected a few times. This rearrangement joins TRBV11-2 to TRBJ1-2; 7 bases align to TRBD1. The germline V gene encodes CDR1 SGHAT and CDR2 FQNNGV. V shed 4 bases and J 2 bases; nucleotides not matched to a gene: 4. This CDR3 contains 14 residues. The CDR3 protein is CASSSPGQNYGYTF. The CDR3 DNA follows: TGTGCCAGCAGCTCCCCGGGACAGAACTATGGCTACACCTTC.

The chain joins TRBV11-2 to TRBJ1-1; TRBD1 matches at 9 bases. This CDR3 has 13 amino acids. V lost 3 bases and J lost 10; bases outside the gene matches: 6. CDR1 is SGHAT and CDR2 is FQNNGV in the germline V gene. CDR3 DNA sequence: TGTGCCAGCAGCTTGAGGGGACAGGGAAGAGCTTTCTTT. This translates into CASSLRGQGRAFF.

To note about this clone: This specimen includes other DNA sequences encoding the same CDR3. The V and J genes are TRBV9 and TRBJ2-7; weak D call: TRBD1 (6 bases). Germline V gene data show CDR1 as SGDLS and CDR2 as YYNGEE. Trimming took 0 bases from V and 2 from J, leaving 12 bases between them. The CDR3 has 15 residues. CDR3 sequence: CASSVGQGWTYEQYF. The CDR3 DNA is TGTGCCAGCAGCGTAGGGCAGGGGTGGACCTACGAGCAGTACTTC.

V is TRBV9 and J is TRBJ2-3, with 12 bases matching TRBD1. With V trimmed by 2 bases and J by 2 bases, 3 bases remained unmatched. Germline assignment: CDR1 SGDLS and CDR2 YYNGEE. CDR3 length equals 16 residues. The CDR3 loop reads CASSVGTGGPTDTQYF. The CDR3 DNA sequence: TGTGCCAGCAGCGTTGGGACAGGGGGCCCCACAGATACGCAGTATTTT. The whole variable domain, remainder taken from reference TRBV9 and TRBJ2-3, is DSGVTQTPKHLITATGQRVTLRCSPRSGDLSVYWYQQSLDQGLQFLIQYYNGEERAKGNILERFSAQQFPDLHSELNLSSLELGDSALYFCASSVGTGGPTDTQYFGPGTRLTVL.

This sequence joins TRBV9 and TRBJ2-3, with 8 bases that match TRBD2. The CDR3 extends over 18 amino acids. The ends lost 0 bases at V and 1 base at J; junction bases unmatched: 10. Germline V lookup: CDR1 SGDLS, CDR2 YYNGEE. CDR3 sequence (DNA): TGTGCCAGCAGCGTAGGTGGCGGGGGGAGCTATGGCACAGATACGCAGTATTTT. Its translation is CASSVGGGGSYGTDTQYF.

The chain carries TRBV7-9 and TRBJ1-4; 7 bases agree with TRBD1. This CDR3 spans 15 amino acids. Losses at the gene ends were 7 bases for V and 5 bases for J; bases not matched to a gene: 10. Looked up from germline, CDR1 is SEHNR and CDR2 is FQNEAQ (reference sequence). In DNA form, the CDR3 reads TGTGCCAGCACCCTACAGGGGACGGTCAATGAAAAACTGTTTTTT. Translating gives CASTLQGTVNEKLFF.

The V call is TRBV14, the J call TRBJ2-5, with 9 nucleotides matching TRBD1. The DNA end favors TRBJ2-7, so the J call may be wrong. The CDR3 totals 14 residues. The germline V gene has CDR1 SGHDN and CDR2 FVKESK. The CDR3 here is CASSWADRGNEQYF. The CDR3 region has the DNA TGTGCCAGCAGCTGGGCCGACAGGGGGAACGAGCAGTACTTC.

J is TRBJ1-1 and V is TRBV9; TRBD1 agrees at 7 bases. From germline, CDR1 is SGDLS and CDR2 YYNGEE. The V segment lost 3 bases and the J segment 5 bases; nucleotides outside the gene matches: 7. This CDR3 spans 14 amino acids. CDR3 nucleotides: TGTGCCAGCAGCGGAGGGGGCTGGGGGACTGAAGCTTTCTTT. Translating gives CASSGGGWGTEAFF.

The J gene is TRBJ1-1, the V gene TRBV7-3, with 8 bases fitting TRBD1. The V gene end was trimmed by 3 bases and the J gene end by 4 bases; junction bases not matched to a gene: 4. Germline-derived CDR1 and CDR2 are SGHTA and FQGTGA. The CDR3 has 14 amino acids. The CDR3 sequence is CASSFGQGSTEAFF. The CDR3 DNA is TGTGCCAGCAGCTTCGGACAGGGTTCCACTGAAGCTTTCTTT.

The table lists this clone with a count of one. The chain uses TRBV25-1 and TRBJ2-7, with D tentatively TRBD2 (5 bases). CDR1 is MGHDK and CDR2 is SYGVNS in the germline V gene. This CDR3 is built from 11 residues. V was clipped by 1 base and J by 7 bases, with 5 bases between them. CDR3: CASSESGEQYF. CDR3 nucleotides: TGTGCCAGCAGTGAATCGGGAGAGCAGTACTTC.

V is TRBV6-1 and J is TRBJ2-7, with D possibly matching TRBD1 (6 bases). Germline CDR1 is MNHNS and CDR2 is SASEGT. CDR3 length: 13 residues. Trimming took 6 bases from V and 3 from J, leaving 12 bases between them. This CDR3 is CASRKDSNYEQYF. The CDR3 bases are TGTGCCAGCAGGAAGGACAGTAACTACGAGCAGTACTTC.

The chain carries TRBV9 and TRBJ1-4; 11 positions match TRBD1. The ends lost 2 bases at V and 7 bases at J; junction bases unmatched: 4. Germline CDR1 and CDR2: SGDLS and YYNGEE. This CDR3 spans 15 amino acids. CDR3 in DNA: TGTGCCAGCAGCGTGGACAGGGGGCAGGGTGAAAAACTGTTTTTT. This translates into CASSVDRGQGEKLFF.

The J gene is TRBJ1-1, the V gene TRBV29-1; D is undetermined. Germline V gives CDR1 SQVTM, CDR2 ANQGSEA. CDR3 length: 9 residues. V was clipped by 5 bases and J by 6 bases, with 4 bases between them. The CDR3 here is CSVLPEAFF. The DNA of the CDR3 is TGCAGCGTTCTACCTGAAGCTTTCTTT. Using reference TRBV29-1 and TRBJ1-1 for the parts outside the CDR3, the full variable domain is SAVISQKPSRDICQRGTSLTIQCQVDSQVTMMFWYRQQPGQSLTLIATANQGSEATYESGFVIDKFPISRPNLTFSTLTVSNMSPEDSSIYLCSVLPEAFFGQGTRLTVV.

This clone was seen at least ten times. The J gene is TRBJ2-7, the V gene TRBV7-9; TRBD1 aligns across 8 bases. Trimming took 2 bases from V and 6 from J; bases not matched to a gene: 9. In germline, CDR1 is SEHNR, CDR2 FQNEAQ (reference sequence). This CDR3 comprises 15 residues. This CDR3 reads CASSLLAGQGAEQYF. The CDR3, as DNA: TGTGCCAGCAGCTTACTGGCAGGACAGGGAGCCGAGCAGTACTTC.

V and J are TRBV18 and TRBJ2-7; D is undetermined. Germline CDR1 is KGHSH and CDR2 is LQKENI. CDR3 length: 13 amino acids. V was shortened by 3 bases and J by 5 bases, with 11 bases between the two germline ends. The DNA for the CDR3 is TGTGCCAGCTCACCGCGAGACTCAAACGAGCAGTACTTC. Amino acids: CASSPRDSNEQYF.

The chain combines TRBV6-6 with TRBJ1-3; D gene ambiguous. V lost 2 bases, J lost 0 bases, and 11 bases lay in between. Looked up from germline, CDR1 is MNHNY and CDR2 is SVGAGI (reference sequence). This CDR3 has 16 amino acids. CDR3 amino acids: CASSYQEASSGNTIYF. DNA for the CDR3: TGTGCCAGCAGTTACCAAGAGGCTAGCTCTGGAAACACCATATATTTT.